The clone carrying this TCR beta chain was found a few times. No antigen is known for it. This sample was taken from a study of CD8 T cells in ankylosing spondylitis. General study results and limits: Within ankylosing spondylitis blood, a TCR beta motif made up of eight highly homologous variants appeared to be characteristic. Relatively rare in peripheral blood, disease-linked clones were also CD8+. There was reportedly significant enrichment of clones that were disease-linked in matched ankylosing spondylitis synovial fluid. In the blood and synovial fluid of reactive arthritis, some motif variants had been previously reported.

V gave up 0 bases and J gave up 2 bases, with 8 bases separating them. Germline CDR1 and CDR2: MNHEY and SVGAGI. The CDR3 is made up of 14 amino acids. By quantitative 5'-RACE with molecular barcodes, the TCR beta libraries were made. A single record per CDR3 protein comes from TCRdb applying MiXCR to the 5' RACE reads. The table has around 770,000 distinct CDR3 sequences, about 10% seen once; the top ten hold just over 0.5%. The chain combines TRBV6-5 with TRBJ2-7; no clear D. The TCR sequence derives from a male donor with ankylosing spondylitis. Source material: blood, either unsorted or a sorted T cell fraction (not recorded which). CDR3 nucleotides: TGTGCCAGCAGTTACTCAAGGGCTACCTACGAGCAGTACTTC. Its translation is CASSYSRATYEQYF.